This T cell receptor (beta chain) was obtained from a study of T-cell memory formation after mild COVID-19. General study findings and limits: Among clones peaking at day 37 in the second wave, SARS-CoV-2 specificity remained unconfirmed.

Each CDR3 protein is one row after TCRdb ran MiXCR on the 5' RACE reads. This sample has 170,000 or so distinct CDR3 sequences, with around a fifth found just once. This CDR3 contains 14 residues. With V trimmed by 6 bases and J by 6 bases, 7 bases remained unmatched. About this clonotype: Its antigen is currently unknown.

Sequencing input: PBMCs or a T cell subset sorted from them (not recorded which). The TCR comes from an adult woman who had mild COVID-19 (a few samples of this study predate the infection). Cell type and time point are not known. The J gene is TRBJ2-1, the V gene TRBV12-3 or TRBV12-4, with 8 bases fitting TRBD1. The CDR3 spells CASRPPDRVNEQFF. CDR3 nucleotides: TGTGCCAGCAGACCCCCGGACAGGGTCAATGAGCAGTTCTTC.